This TCR beta chain emerged from a study of cytomegalovirus exposure and HLA in healthy donors. About the research overall: Of several hundred genotyped donors, about 81% grouped in the Caucasian-associated ancestry cluster.

PCR was performed using 60 Vbeta and 13 Jbeta primers. Clones were read by immunoSEQ multiplex PCR, and TCRdb kept only the in-frame ones, dropping some. The sample has 150,000 or so clones. Study results and caveats: Follow-up analysis later connected one missense variant in DCLRE1C with trimming of TCR beta V- and J-genes. In a later analysis, donors in an Asian-associated ancestry cluster reportedly had fewer N-insertions in productive TCRs than the cohort mean. Diagnosis of cytomegalovirus status made by the classifier reportedly showed high specificity and sensitivity.

Remarks on this clone: Antigen unknown.

Sequencing was carried out using PBMCs. This clonotype was sampled from a man between 18 and 29 years old in good health and CMV-seronegative.

The CDR3 nucleotides read TGTGCCAGCAGTTTTAGTTCACGCGGGAACGCGAACACCGGGGAGCTGTTTTTT. It yields the protein CASSFSSRGNANTGELFF. This sequence joins TRBV28 and TRBJ2-2; D possibly corresponds to TRBD2 (6 bases). The V gene lost 3 bases and the J gene lost 0 bases, with 17 bases spanning the gap. This CDR3 is built from 18 residues. Germline loops: CDR1 MDHEN, CDR2 SYDVKM.